Listed here is a single T cell receptor beta chain. Antigen specificity is unknown. Only in-frame clones appear in the TCRdb table, and some are missing; sequencing was by immunoSEQ multiplex PCR. The sample lists about 1 million clones, roughly 80% occurring once. With V trimmed by 5 bases and J by 8 bases, 9 bases remained unmatched. The CDR3 is 15 residues long. CDR1 is LNHDA, CDR2 SQIVND, per germline (reference sequence). The data are from a study of shared clonotypes between healthy human individuals. Study overall: The study used three CD4 naive, three CD4 memory, two CD8 naive and one CD8 memory plate per donor. Whole-study findings and limits: Represented diversity, genetic and exposure-history alike, was limited by few donors. Relative to memory subsets, naive subsets generally showed larger estimated richness.

Sequencing was performed on memory CD4+ T cells sorted from blood. Sample subset: CD45RA-negative fraction. The receptor's source is a man aged 18 to 29 in good health. The gene calls are TRBV19 and TRBJ1-4; 9 positions match TRBD1. The chain's CDR3 is CASSPPPGQGEKLFF. As DNA, the CDR3 is TGTGCCAGTAGTCCGCCGCCGGGACAGGGAGAAAAACTGTTTTTT. The full variable domain, completed using reference TRBV19 and TRBJ1-4, is DGGITQSPKYLFRKEGQNVTLSCEQNLNHDAMYWYRQDPGQGLRLIYYSQIVNDFQKGDIAEGYSVSREKKESFPLTVTSAQKNPTAFYLCASSPPPGQGEKLFFGSGTQLSVL.